This note documents a single TCR beta chain sequence. The sample comes from a study of blood T cell repertoires in COVID-19. Study in general: Sites across the United States, Italy and Spain contributed samples from acute and convalescent COVID-19. The cDNA or gDNA used as material had been derived from T cells, B-cell-depleted T cells, or PBMCs.

Method: immunoSEQ multiplex PCR; TCRdb's copy keeps in-frame clones and lacks some. Of about 350,000 clones in the sample, more than 75% were seen once. The CDR3 loop spans 14 amino acids. The germline V gene has CDR1 SGHRS and CDR2 YFSETQ. The V and J ends lost 1 base and 7 bases respectively, with 12 bases between them. The sequencing sample was made of peripheral blood. The chain has TRBV5-1 and TRBJ2-1; D is ambiguous. The TCR originated in a woman aged 18-29 years who had recovered from COVID-19. The CDR3 spells CASSLLWLVNEQFF. CDR3 coding DNA: TGCGCCAGCAGCTTGCTGTGGTTAGTTAATGAGCAGTTCTTC.